This TCR beta chain was recovered during a study of CD8+CD57+ T cells in acquired aplastic anemia. Broader study findings: Patients and controls had CD8+ Simpson's diversity values that were not significantly distinct.

This clonotype has a count of ten or more. Its antigen remains unknown. The J segment lost 7 bases and the V segment lost 4 bases, leaving 12 bases of the junction unmatched. The V gene's germline CDR1 is SNHLY and CDR2 FYNNEI. There are 15 residues in the CDR3. Using genomic DNA as the template, TCR beta VDJ and CDR3 profiling was carried out. MiXCR, run by TCRdb on the reads, gives a single entry per CDR3 protein. The sample shows 150,000 to 200,000 distinct CDR3 sequences, about 45% of them seen only once. Sequenced patients had shown CD8+CD57+ cell expansion by flow cytometry. This TCR derives from a human donor with aplastic anemia. The specimen sequenced was sorted CD4+, CD8+, or CD8+CD57+ T cells (not recorded which) from PBMCs. The V and J genes are TRBV2 and TRBJ1-2, with 7 bases aligning to TRBD1. CDR3 DNA: TGTGCCAGCAGTGTCTGGGACAGTGAGGTTGGTGGCTACACCTTC. Translation: CASSVWDSEVGGYTF.